This T cell receptor (beta chain) was found in a study of blood T cell repertoires in COVID-19. Study overall: Collection of acute and convalescent COVID-19 samples took place in the United States, Italy and Spain. T cells, B-cell-depleted T cells, or PBMCs provided the cDNA or gDNA that served as material.

Germline assignment: CDR1 MGHRA and CDR2 YSYEKL. V trimming: 4 bases; J trimming: 0 bases; junction bases outside the gene matches: 7. This CDR3 region has 17 residues. Clones were sequenced by immunoSEQ multiplex PCR, and TCRdb holds only the in-frame ones, with some missing. The sample consists of over 250,000 clones, about 82% of them appearing once. This chain links TRBV4-1 with TRBJ2-3; TRBD2 matches at 10 bases. The TCR originated in a man aged 50 to 59 with active or convalescent COVID-19. Sequencing was performed on peripheral blood. The CDR3: CASSPQLAGLSTDTQYF. Here the CDR3 DNA reads TGCGCCAGCAGCCCCCAACTAGCGGGGCTAAGCACAGATACGCAGTATTTT.